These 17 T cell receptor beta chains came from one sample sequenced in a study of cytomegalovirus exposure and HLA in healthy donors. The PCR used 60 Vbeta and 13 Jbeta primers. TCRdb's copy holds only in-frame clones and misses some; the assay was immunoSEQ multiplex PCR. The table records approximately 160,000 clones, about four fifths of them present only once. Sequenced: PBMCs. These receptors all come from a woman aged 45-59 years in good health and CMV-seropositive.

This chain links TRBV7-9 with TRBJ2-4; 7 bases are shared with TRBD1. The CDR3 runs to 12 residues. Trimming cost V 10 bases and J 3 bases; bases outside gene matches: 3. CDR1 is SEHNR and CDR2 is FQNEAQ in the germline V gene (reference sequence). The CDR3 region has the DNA TGTGCCACCGGGACAGACAAAAACATTCAGTACTTC. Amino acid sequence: CATGTDKNIQYF. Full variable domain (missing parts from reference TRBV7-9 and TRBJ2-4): DTGVSQNPRHKITKRGQNVTFRCDPISEHNRLYWYRQTLGQGPEFLTYFQNEAQLEKSRLLSDRFSAERPKGSFSTLEIQRTEQGDSAMYLCATGTDKNIQYFGAGTRLSVL.

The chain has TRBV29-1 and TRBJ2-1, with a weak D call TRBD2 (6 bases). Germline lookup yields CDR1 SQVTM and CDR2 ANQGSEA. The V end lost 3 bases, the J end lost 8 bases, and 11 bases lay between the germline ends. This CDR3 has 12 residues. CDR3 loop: CSVDAGTYEQFF. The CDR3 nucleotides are TGCAGCGTTGACGCGGGGACCTATGAGCAGTTCTTC.

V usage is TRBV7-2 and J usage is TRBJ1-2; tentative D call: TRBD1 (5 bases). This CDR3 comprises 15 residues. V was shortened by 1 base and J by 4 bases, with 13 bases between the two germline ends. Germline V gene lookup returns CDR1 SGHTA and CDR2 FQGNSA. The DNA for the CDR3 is TGTGCCAGCAGCTTAGGGAGGGGAAGGGGCTATGGCTACACCTTC. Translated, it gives CASSLGRGRGYGYTF.

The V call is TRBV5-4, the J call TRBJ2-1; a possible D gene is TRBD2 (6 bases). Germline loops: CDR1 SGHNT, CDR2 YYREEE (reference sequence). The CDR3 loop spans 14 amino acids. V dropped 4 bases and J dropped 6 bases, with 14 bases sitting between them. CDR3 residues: CASSHEGLSNEQFF. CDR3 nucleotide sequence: TGTGCCAGCAGCCATGAGGGACTTAGCAATGAGCAGTTCTTC.

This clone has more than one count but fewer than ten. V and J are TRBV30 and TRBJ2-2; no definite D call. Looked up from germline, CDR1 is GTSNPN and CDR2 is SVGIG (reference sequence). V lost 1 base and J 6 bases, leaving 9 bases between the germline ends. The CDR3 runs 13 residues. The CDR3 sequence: CAWSGEFAGELFF. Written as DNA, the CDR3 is TGTGCCTGGAGTGGAGAATTCGCCGGGGAGCTGTTTTTT.

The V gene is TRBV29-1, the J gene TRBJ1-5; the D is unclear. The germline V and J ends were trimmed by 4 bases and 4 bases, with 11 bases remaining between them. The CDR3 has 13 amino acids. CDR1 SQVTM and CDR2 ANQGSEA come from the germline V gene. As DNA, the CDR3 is TGCAGCGTTGGCGGGCAGAGGAATCAGCCCCAGCATTTT. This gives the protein CSVGGQRNQPQHF.

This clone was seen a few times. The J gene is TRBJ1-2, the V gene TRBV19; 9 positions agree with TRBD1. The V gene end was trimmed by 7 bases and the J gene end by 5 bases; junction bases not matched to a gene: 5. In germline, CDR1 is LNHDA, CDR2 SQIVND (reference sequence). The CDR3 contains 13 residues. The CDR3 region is CASTTGGAYGYTF. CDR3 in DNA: TGTGCCAGTACTACAGGGGGCGCGTATGGCTACACCTTC.

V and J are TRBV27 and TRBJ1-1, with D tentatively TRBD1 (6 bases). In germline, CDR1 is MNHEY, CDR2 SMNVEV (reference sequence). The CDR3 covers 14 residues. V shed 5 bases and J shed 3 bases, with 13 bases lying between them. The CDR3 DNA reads TGTGCCAGCAGTCCAGGCAGGGGCTACACTGAAGCTTTCTTT. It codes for CASSPGRGYTEAFF.

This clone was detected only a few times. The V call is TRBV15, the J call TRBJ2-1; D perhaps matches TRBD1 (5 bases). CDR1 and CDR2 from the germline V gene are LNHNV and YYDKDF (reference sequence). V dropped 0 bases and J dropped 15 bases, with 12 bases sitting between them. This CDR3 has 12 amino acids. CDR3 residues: CATSRDATVPFF. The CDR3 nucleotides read TGTGCCACCAGCAGAGACGCGACAGTGCCGTTCTTC.

CDR3 region: CASSWRGNHEQYF. Written as DNA, the CDR3 is TGTGCCAGCAGTTGGCGGGGTAACCACGAGCAGTACTTC. This chain links TRBV27 with TRBJ2-7, with D possibly being TRBD2 (6 bases). The length of the CDR3 is 13 residues. CDR1 is MNHEY and CDR2 is SMNVEV in the germline V gene (reference sequence). Between the trimmed V and J ends, which lost 4 bases and 5 bases, there was a span of 12 bases.

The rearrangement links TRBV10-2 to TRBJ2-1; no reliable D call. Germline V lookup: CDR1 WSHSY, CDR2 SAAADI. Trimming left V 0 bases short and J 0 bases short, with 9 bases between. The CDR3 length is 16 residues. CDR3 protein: CASSESRGSSYNEQFF. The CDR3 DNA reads TGCGCCAGCAGTGAGTCTCGAGGAAGCTCCTACAATGAGCAGTTCTTC.

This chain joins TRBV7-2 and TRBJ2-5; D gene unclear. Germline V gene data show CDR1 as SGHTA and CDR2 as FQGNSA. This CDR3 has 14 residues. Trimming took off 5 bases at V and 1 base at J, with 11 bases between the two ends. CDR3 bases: TGTGCCAGCAGCCCAAACAGAGTCCAAGAGACCCAGTACTTC. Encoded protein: CASSPNRVQETQYF.

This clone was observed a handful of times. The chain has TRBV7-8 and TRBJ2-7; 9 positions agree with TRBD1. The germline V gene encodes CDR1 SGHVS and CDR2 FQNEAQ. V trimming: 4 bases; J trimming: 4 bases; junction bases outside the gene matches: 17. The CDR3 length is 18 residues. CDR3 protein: CASSSRAGRGQGLYEQYF. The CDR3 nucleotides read TGTGCCAGCAGCTCGCGAGCGGGACGGGGACAGGGATTATACGAGCAGTACTTC.

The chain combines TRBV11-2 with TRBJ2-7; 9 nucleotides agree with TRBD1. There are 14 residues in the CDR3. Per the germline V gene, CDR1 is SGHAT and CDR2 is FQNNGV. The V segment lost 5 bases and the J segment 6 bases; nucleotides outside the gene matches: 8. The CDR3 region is CASSRDRAGGEQYF. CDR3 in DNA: TGTGCCAGCAGCCGGGACAGGGCCGGGGGCGAGCAGTACTTC.

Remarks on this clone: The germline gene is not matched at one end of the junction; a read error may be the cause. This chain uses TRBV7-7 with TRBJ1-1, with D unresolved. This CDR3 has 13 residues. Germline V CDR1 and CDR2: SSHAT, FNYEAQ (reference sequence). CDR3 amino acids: CASSFSRNTEAFF. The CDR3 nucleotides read TGTGCTAGCAGCTTCTCCCGGAACACTGAAGCTTTCTTT.

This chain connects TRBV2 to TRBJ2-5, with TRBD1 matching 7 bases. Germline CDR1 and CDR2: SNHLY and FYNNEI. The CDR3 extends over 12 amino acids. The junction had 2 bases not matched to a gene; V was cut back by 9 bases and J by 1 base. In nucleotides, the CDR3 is TGTGCCAGTGACAGGGCCCAAGAGACCCAGTACTTC. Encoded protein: CASDRAQETQYF. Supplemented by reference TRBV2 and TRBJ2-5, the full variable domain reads EPEVTQTPSHQVTQMGQEVILRCVPISNHLYFYWYRQILGQKVEFLVSFYNNEISEKSEIFDDQFSVERPDGSNFTLKIRSTKLEDSAMYFCASDRAQETQYFGPGTRLLVL.

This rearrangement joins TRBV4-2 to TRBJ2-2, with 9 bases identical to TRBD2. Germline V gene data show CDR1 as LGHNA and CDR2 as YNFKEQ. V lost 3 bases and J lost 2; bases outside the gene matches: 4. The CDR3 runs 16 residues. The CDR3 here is CASSHGGGANTGELFF. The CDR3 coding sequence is TGTGCCAGCAGCCATGGCGGGGGGGCCAACACCGGGGAGCTGTTTTTT.